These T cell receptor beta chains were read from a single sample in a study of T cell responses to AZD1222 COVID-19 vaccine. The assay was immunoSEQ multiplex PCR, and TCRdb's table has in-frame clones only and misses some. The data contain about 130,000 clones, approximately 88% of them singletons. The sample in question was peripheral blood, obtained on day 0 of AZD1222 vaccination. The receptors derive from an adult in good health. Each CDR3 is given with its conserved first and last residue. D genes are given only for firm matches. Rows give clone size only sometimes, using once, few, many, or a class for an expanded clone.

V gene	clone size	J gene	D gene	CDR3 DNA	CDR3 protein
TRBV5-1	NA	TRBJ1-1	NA	TGCGCCAGCAGCTTTTACTCAGGTCTGAACACTGAAGCTTTCTTT	CASSFYSGLNTEAFF
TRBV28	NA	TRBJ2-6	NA	TGTGCCAGCAGTCTAACGGCAGGGACTGGGGCCAACGTCCTGACTTTC	CASSLTAGTGANVLTF
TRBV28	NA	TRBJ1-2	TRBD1	TGTGCCAGCAGTCAAGGGGGCTACGGCTATGGCTACACCTTC	CASSQGGYGYGYTF
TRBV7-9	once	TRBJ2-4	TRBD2	TGTGCCAGCAGCTTAGGTGGAGGCGGGAGTGTGGTTCAGTACTTC	CASSLGGGGSVVQYF
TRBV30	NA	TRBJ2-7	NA	TGTGCCTGGAGTGTAACCCGGACAGCCTACGAGCAGTACTTC	CAWSVTRTAYEQYF
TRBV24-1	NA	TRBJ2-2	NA	TGTGCCACCAGTGATTCCCTAGGGGGAGGGAACACCGGGGAGCTGTTTTTT	CATSDSLGGGNTGELFF
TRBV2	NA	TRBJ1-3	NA	TGTGCCAGCAGCCCCGGGGTGGCTGGAAACACCATATATTTT	CASSPGVAGNTIYF
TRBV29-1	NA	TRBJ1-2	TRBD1	TGCAGCACGAGGACAGGGGACTATGGCTACACCTTC	CSTRTGDYGYTF
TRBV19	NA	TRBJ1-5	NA	TGTGCCAGTAGTATAGGGACAGTCCAGCCCCAGCATTTT	CASSIGTVQPQHF
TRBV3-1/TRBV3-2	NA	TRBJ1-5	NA	TGTGCCAGCAGCCAAGCGAAGCCAGATGATCAGCCCCAGCATTTT	CASSQAKPDDQPQHF
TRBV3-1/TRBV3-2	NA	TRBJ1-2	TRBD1	TGTGCCGCGGGCCGGAGGGGGCGCGGCTACACCTTC	CAAGRRGRGYTF
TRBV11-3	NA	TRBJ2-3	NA	TGTGCCAGCAGCTTAGATATCGAGGGAGATACGCAGTATTTT	CASSLDIEGDTQYF
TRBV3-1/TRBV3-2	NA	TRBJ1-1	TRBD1	TGTGCCAGCAGCCAAGGACAGGGAGCTGAAGCTTTCTTT	CASSQGQGAEAFF
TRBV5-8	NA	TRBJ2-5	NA	TGTGCCAGCAGCTTATCGGAGACCCAGTACTTC	CASSLSETQYF
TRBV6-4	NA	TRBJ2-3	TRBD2	TGTGCCAGCAGTTCAACTAGCGGGAGTTACGCAGATACGCAGTATTTT	CASSSTSGSYADTQYF
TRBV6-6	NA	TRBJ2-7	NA	TGTGCCAGCAGTTACCTGGAGACCTACGAGCAGTACTTC	CASSYLETYEQYF
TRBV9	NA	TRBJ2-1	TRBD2	TGTGCCAGCAGCGTAGCTACTGGAGTAGCGGGGATCAATGAGCAGTTCTTC	CASSVATGVAGINEQFF
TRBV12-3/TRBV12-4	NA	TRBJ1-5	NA	TGTGCCAGCAGTTTAACGGCTGAGCCCCAGCATTTT	CASSLTAEPQHF
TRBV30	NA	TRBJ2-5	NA	TGTGCCTGGGGTGGTAGGAGGTACCAAGAGACCCAGTACTTC	CAWGGRRYQETQYF
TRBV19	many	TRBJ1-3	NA	TGTGCCAGTATCGTAGGAAACACCATATATTTT	CASIVGNTIYF
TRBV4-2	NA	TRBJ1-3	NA	TGTGCCAGCAGCCAAGGAACCACAGCTTTCTCTGGAAACACCATATATTTT	CASSQGTTAFSGNTIYF
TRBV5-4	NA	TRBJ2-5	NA	TGTGCCAGCAGCTTGGGACAGCAACAAGAGACCCAGTACTTC	CASSLGQQQETQYF
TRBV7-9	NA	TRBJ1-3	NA	TGTGCCAGCAGCTTTTACAGAGAAGGAAACACCATATATTTT	CASSFYREGNTIYF
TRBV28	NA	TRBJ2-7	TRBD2	TGTGCCAGCAGCCCTGCAGTGGCTAGCGGGAGGCCGCCCTTC	CASSPAVASGRPPF
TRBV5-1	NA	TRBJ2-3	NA	TGCGCCAGCAGCCCAACAGGGTTAGATACGCAGTATTTT	CASSPTGLDTQYF
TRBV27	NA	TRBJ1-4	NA	TGTGCCAGCAGTTTATTTGGGCCCACAGGGCGTCCAATCCATGAAAAACTGTTTTTT	CASSLFGPTGRPIHEKLFF
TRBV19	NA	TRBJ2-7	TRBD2	TGTGCCAGTAGTCCCCGGACTAGCGGGAAGTACGAGCAGTACTTC	CASSPRTSGKYEQYF
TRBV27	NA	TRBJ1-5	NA	TGTGCCAGCAGTTTTGAGTTCAATCAGCCCCAGCATTTT	CASSFEFNQPQHF
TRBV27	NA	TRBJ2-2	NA	TGTGCCAGCAGTTTTATCGGCCAGACCGGGGAGCTGTTTTTT	CASSFIGQTGELFF
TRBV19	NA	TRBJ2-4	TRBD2	TGTGCCAGTAGGTCCAGGACTAGCCCAAACATTCAGTACTTC	CASRSRTSPNIQYF
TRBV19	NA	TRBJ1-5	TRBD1	TGTGCCAGTAGTTCCTCGGGGGACAGGAATCAGCCCCAGCATTTT	CASSSSGDRNQPQHF
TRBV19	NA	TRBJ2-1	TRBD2	TGTGCCAGTAGTAGGAGGGAGGGCCGGGATGAGCAGTTCTTC	CASSRREGRDEQFF
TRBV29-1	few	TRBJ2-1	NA	TGCAGCGTTGATGGGGGAGTATACAATGAGCAGTTCTTC	CSVDGGVYNEQFF
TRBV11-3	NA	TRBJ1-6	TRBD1	TGTGCCAGCAGCCTCGCGTGGACAGGGACCAATTCACCCCTCCACTTT	CASSLAWTGTNSPLHF
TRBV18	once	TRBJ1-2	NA	TGTGCCAGCTCACCTACCCTCGGGACGGAGAAAGGGGGCTACACCTTC	CASSPTLGTEKGGYTF
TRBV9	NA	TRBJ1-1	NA	TGTGCCAGCAGCGTAGTGAACAGCCCAACCTACGCTTTCTTT	CASSVVNSPTYAFF
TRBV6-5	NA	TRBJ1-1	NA	TGTGCCAGCAGCCGAGGCCATACTGAAGCTTTCTTT	CASSRGHTEAFF
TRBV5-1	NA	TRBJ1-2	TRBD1	TGCGCCAGCAGCTGGGCTTCCCTTGGACAGGACGGCGGCTACACCTTC	CASSWASLGQDGGYTF
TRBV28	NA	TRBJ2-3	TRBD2	TGTGCCAGCAGTTCCTCTAGCGGCACTAGCACAGATACGCAGTATTTT	CASSSSSGTSTDTQYF
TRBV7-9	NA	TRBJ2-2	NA	TGTGCCAGCAGCTTCGGAACCGGGGAGCTGTTTTTT	CASSFGTGELFF
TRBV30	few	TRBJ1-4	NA	TGTGCCTGGAGTCTTGGGGGGAGCGACGAAAAACTGTTTTTT	CAWSLGGSDEKLFF
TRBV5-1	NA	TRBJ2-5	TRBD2	TGCGCCAGCAGCTTGTTGTCTAGCGGGGGGGTTGAGACCCAGTACTTC	CASSLLSSGGVETQYF
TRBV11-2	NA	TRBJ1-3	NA	TGTGCCAGCACCCACGCCCGACGGAGCTCTGGAAACACCATATATTTT	CASTHARRSSGNTIYF
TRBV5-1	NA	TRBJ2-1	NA	TGCGCCAGCAGCGTCCTTATGGATGAGCAGTTCTTC	CASSVLMDEQFF
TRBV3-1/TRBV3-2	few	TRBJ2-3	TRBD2	TGTGCCAGCAGACCCGGGACTAGCGGGAGAGATACGCAGTATTTT	CASRPGTSGRDTQYF
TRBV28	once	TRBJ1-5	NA	TGTGCCAGCAGTTCCGACGGGTATCAGCCCCAGCATTTT	CASSSDGYQPQHF
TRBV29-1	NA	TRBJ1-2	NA	TGCAGCGTTGTCTCCTATGGTGGCTACACCTTC	CSVVSYGGYTF
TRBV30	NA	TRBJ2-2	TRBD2	TGTGCCTGGAGTACAGGACTAGCGACCGGGGAGCTGTTTTTT	CAWSTGLATGELFF
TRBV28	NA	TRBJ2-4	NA	TGTGCCAGCAGTTTAACAACCCTATCTGAAAACATTCAGTACTTC	CASSLTTLSENIQYF
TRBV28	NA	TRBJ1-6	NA	TGTGCCAGCAGCTACCCGGGAGGGTGGAATTCACCCCTCCACTTT	CASSYPGGWNSPLHF
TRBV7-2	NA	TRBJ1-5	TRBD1	TGTGCCAGCAGCTCGGACAGGTTGAAGCCCCAGCATTTT	CASSSDRLKPQHF
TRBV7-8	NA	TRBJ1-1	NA	TGTGCCAGCAGCTTAGAGGTACCGAACACTGAAGCTTTCTTT	CASSLEVPNTEAFF
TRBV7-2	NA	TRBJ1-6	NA	TGTGCCAGCGCGATTCTACAGGGTTCCTATAATTCACCCCTCCACTTT	CASAILQGSYNSPLHF
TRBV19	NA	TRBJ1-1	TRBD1	TGTGCCAGTAGTATAGATCGCAGGACAGGTAAAGCTTTCTTT	CASSIDRRTGKAFF
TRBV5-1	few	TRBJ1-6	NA	TGCGCCAGCAGCTTGGGGACCTTGGAATCCTCATCACCCCTCCACTTT	CASSLGTLESSSPLHF